This paragraph reports one T cell receptor (beta chain). As handled by the study authors: Estimated nucleated cell counts came from reference gene primer amplification. Sequencing used immunoSEQ multiplex PCR; TCRdb keeps in-frame clones, though not all of them. The D gene and trimming were derived from the DNA, and the V and J assignments and clone size from that table. Counted here are 100,000 to 150,000 clones, roughly 91% occurring once; the ten biggest clones make up over 1.5%. Germline CDR1 LGHDT, CDR2 YNNKEL (reference sequence). This CDR3 region has 16 residues. V lost 2 bases to trimming and J lost 6 bases; unmatched junction nucleotides: 8. These data come from a study of blood T cell repertoires in COVID-19. Study-wide context: Collection of acute and convalescent COVID-19 samples took place in the United States, Italy and Spain. Nucleic acid was either cDNA or gDNA, and it came from T cells, B-cell-depleted T cells, or PBMCs.

This chain joins TRBV3-1 (or the pseudogene TRBV3-2) and TRBJ2-1, with 9 bases fitting TRBD2. The source of this sequence is a human donor in a cohort sampled during active COVID-19. The material sequenced was peripheral blood. The CDR3 here is CASSQRGGGASNEQFF. The CDR3 coding sequence is TGTGCCAGCAGCCAACGCGGCGGGGGGGCTTCCAATGAGCAGTTCTTC.